This T cell receptor beta chain derives from a study of persistence of HIV-infected CD4 T cells. As for the study in general: Donors were ART-treated; their CMV- and Gag-responding CD4+ T cells were isolated. Donors had been on suppressive ART for a median of around eight years.

Cells were stimulated with CMV-infected fibroblast lysates at approximately 10 ug/mL. CD40L/CD69 double-negative CD45RO-high memory CD4+ T cells were collected. Sequencing used immunoSEQ version 4 in survey mode. Clones were sequenced by immunoSEQ multiplex PCR, and TCRdb holds only the in-frame ones, with some missing. The sample has around 48,000 clones, over 70% seen once; the top ten hold around 2.9%. With respect to this clone: Its target is unknown.

The specimen was CD4+ T cells sorted from PBMCs after approximately 18-hour stimulation, collected from a patient who received antiretroviral therapy. The TCR originated in an adult man with HIV who was CMV-seropositive.

CDR3 sequence: CASSPQDRGRYTF. CDR3 nucleotide sequence: TGTGCCAGCAGTCCCCAGGACAGGGGGAGGTACACCTTC. J is TRBJ1-2 and V is TRBV28, with TRBD1 matching 10 bases. Germline values: CDR1 MDHEN, CDR2 SYDVKM. V lost 5 bases and J lost 11; bases outside the gene matches: 8. The CDR3 runs 13 residues.